Each of the 28 T cell receptor beta chains below was sequenced from the same sample in a study of shared T cell receptors in the human thymus. Assay: immunoSEQ multiplex PCR; the TCRdb copy retains only in-frame clones and omits some. Here the sample spans 640,000 or so clones, 87% being singletons. The same sample was also studied in work on human thymus T cells.

Specimen: thymocytes. Every receptor here comes from a boy in the first two years of life with a congenital heart defect.

The chain is built from TRBV7-8 and TRBJ2-7, with 9 bases fitting TRBD1. Germline CDR1 SGHVS, CDR2 FQNEAQ. Losses at the gene ends were 3 bases for V and 9 bases for J; bases not matched to a gene: 9. There are 14 residues in the CDR3. The CDR3 sequence is CASSFRGQGLRQYF. The CDR3 DNA follows: TGTGCCAGCAGCTTTAGGGGACAGGGTCTTCGGCAGTACTTC.

A note on this clone: Other DNA sequences within the sample encode an identical CDR3. J is TRBJ1-5 and V is TRBV18; D is unclear. The CDR3 length is 15 residues. Per the germline V gene, CDR1 is KGHSH and CDR2 is LQKENI. Trimming removed 3 bases at V and 4 bases at J, with 13 bases between. The CDR3 loop reads CASSPPGVQNQPQHF. CDR3 DNA: TGTGCCAGCTCACCGCCCGGGGTCCAAAATCAGCCCCAGCATTTT.

The V call is TRBV6-1, the J call TRBJ2-2; D gene ambiguous. CDR3 size: 14 residues. Germline values: CDR1 MNHNS, CDR2 SASEGT. V dropped 1 base and J dropped 8 bases, with 11 bases sitting between them. CDR3 amino acids: CASSEVRVAGELFF. The CDR3 bases are TGTGCCAGCAGTGAAGTCCGGGTGGCTGGGGAGCTGTTTTTT.

The V and J genes are TRBV4-1 and TRBJ2-5; weak D call: TRBD2 (6 bases). CDR3 length equals 16 residues. V lost 3 bases and J 3 bases, leaving 17 bases between the germline ends. In germline, CDR1 is MGHRA, CDR2 YSYEKL. The CDR3 coding sequence is TGCGCCAGCAGCCATCGAGGACGGAGGGGCAAAGAGACCCAGTACTTC. Amino acid sequence: CASSHRGRRGKETQYF.

V gene TRBV5-6 combines with J gene TRBJ1-1; D uncertain. This CDR3 has 17 residues. Germline CDR1 SGHDT, CDR2 YYEEEE. V shed 4 bases and J shed 1 base, with 20 bases lying between them. The CDR3, as DNA: TGTGCCAGCAGCCTCTCGGGCGGGGAGAATGAGAACACTGAAGCTTTCTTT. This sequence encodes CASSLSGGENENTEAFF.

This rearrangement joins TRBV5-1 to TRBJ2-1; 8 positions agree with TRBD1. The CDR3 runs 13 residues. Germline V gene data show CDR1 as SGHRS and CDR2 as YFSETQ. V lost 5 bases to trimming and J lost 6 bases; unmatched junction nucleotides: 4. DNA of the CDR3: TGCGCCAGCAGACACGACAGGGGCAATGAGCAGTTCTTC. Its protein product is CASRHDRGNEQFF. Variable domain in full (rest from reference TRBV5-1 and TRBJ2-1): KAGVTQTPRYLIKTRGQQVTLSCSPISGHRSVSWYQQTPGQGLQFLFEYFSETQRNKGNFPGRFSGRQFSNSRSEMNVSTLELGDSALYLCASRHDRGNEQFFGPGTRLTVL.

This rearrangement joins TRBV18 to TRBJ2-5, with 7 bases aligning to TRBD2. The length of the CDR3 is 15 residues. The V gene's germline CDR1 is KGHSH and CDR2 LQKENI. Germline trimming cut 2 bases from V and 5 bases from J; bases unmatched to any gene: 8. CDR3 sequence (DNA): TGTGCCAGCTCACCAGGACTAGGAGGGCTCGAGACCCAGTACTTC. This encodes CASSPGLGGLETQYF.

The genes are TRBV28 and TRBJ1-3; 8 nucleotides match TRBD1. Trimming removed 6 bases from V and 0 bases from J; junction bases left unmatched: 10. Looked up from germline, CDR1 is MDHEN and CDR2 is SYDVKM. The CDR3 contains 17 residues. CDR3 coding DNA: TGTGCCAGCAGGCGACAGGGGAAAAACGTCTCTGGAAACACCATATATTTT. Its translation: CASRRQGKNVSGNTIYF.

The J gene is TRBJ1-1, the V gene TRBV6-4, with D hard to call. This CDR3 is 13 amino acids long. Deletions cut 4 bases from V and 0 bases from J, with 6 bases between. Germline V CDR1 and CDR2: MRHNA, SNTAGT. The CDR3 nucleotides are TGTGCCAGCAGTGTAGCAGTGAACACTGAAGCTTTCTTT. The encoded protein is CASSVAVNTEAFF.

This sequence joins TRBV6-1 and TRBJ1-4, with a possible D match to TRBD1 (5 bases). Trimming stripped 3 bases from V and 4 bases from J, with 15 bases between. Germline V gene data show CDR1 as MNHNS and CDR2 as SASEGT. This CDR3 spans 16 amino acids. The DNA for the CDR3 is TGTGCCAGCAGTGAGGGTCTGGGGCCTGGTAATGAAAAACTGTTTTTT. Translated, it gives CASSEGLGPGNEKLFF.

This clone is a singleton in its sample. The chain links TRBV6-6 to TRBJ2-3, with 12 bases matching TRBD1. This CDR3 contains 15 residues. Germline V gene lookup returns CDR1 MNHNY and CDR2 SVGAGI (reference sequence). V lost 4 bases to trimming and J lost 4 bases; unmatched junction nucleotides: 3. The CDR3 spells CASSLRDRGPDTQYF. CDR3 bases: TGTGCCAGCAGTTTAAGGGACAGGGGGCCAGATACGCAGTATTTT.

This rearrangement joins TRBV28 to TRBJ1-5, with a possible D match to TRBD1 (5 bases). The V gene's germline CDR1 is MDHEN and CDR2 SYDVKM. Trimming took off 7 bases at V and 7 bases at J, with 20 bases between the two ends. The CDR3 has 15 residues. The CDR3 spells CASTPRGGGDQPQHF. The CDR3, as DNA: TGTGCCAGCACTCCTCGTGGGGGAGGGGACCAGCCCCAGCATTTT.

This clone occurred once. The chain couples TRBV27 to TRBJ1-1; D perhaps matches TRBD1 (6 bases). Trimming took off 3 bases at V and 6 bases at J, with 20 bases between the two ends. The germline V gene encodes CDR1 MNHEY and CDR2 SMNVEV (reference sequence). CDR3 size: 16 residues. CDR3 bases: TGTGCCAGCAGTTTGGACGGGGGGGGGCGATGGTCTGAAGCTTTCTTT. It translates to CASSLDGGGRWSEAFF.

The V call is TRBV5-1, the J call TRBJ1-2, with a tentative D call TRBD1 (5 bases). CDR3 length: 15 residues. Germline-derived CDR1 and CDR2 are SGHRS and YFSETQ. Trimming removed 5 bases from V and 2 bases from J, with 16 bases in between. DNA for the CDR3: TGCGCCAGCAGATCCACAGGCCCTTCCAACTATGGCTACACCTTC. Protein sequence: CASRSTGPSNYGYTF. Variable domain in full (rest from reference TRBV5-1 and TRBJ1-2): KAGVTQTPRYLIKTRGQQVTLSCSPISGHRSVSWYQQTPGQGLQFLFEYFSETQRNKGNFPGRFSGRQFSNSRSEMNVSTLELGDSALYLCASRSTGPSNYGYTFGSGTRLTVV.

This chain links TRBV5-1 with TRBJ2-5; 9 bases are a match to TRBD1. V trimming: 4 bases; J trimming: 4 bases; junction bases outside the gene matches: 20. Germline CDR1 is SGHRS and CDR2 is YFSETQ. CDR3 length equals 19 residues. The CDR3 bases are TGCGCCAGCAGCGTTCTACCGGGACAGGGCAAGTTAATATCAGAGACCCAGTACTTC. Protein product: CASSVLPGQGKLISETQYF.

The gene calls are TRBV28 and TRBJ1-2; a weak D match, TRBD1 (6 bases). Trimming took 11 bases from V and 4 from J, leaving 23 bases between them. Germline CDR1 MDHEN, CDR2 SYDVKM. The CDR3 has 15 residues. The CDR3 DNA reads TGTGCCGGTAGGGGGATGAGGCTAGGGGGCTATGGCTACACCTTC. This translates into CAGRGMRLGGYGYTF.

The chain combines TRBV5-1 with TRBJ2-1; TRBD2 aligns across 9 bases. The CDR3 is 17 amino acids. Trimming took 6 bases from V and 2 from J; bases not matched to a gene: 12. Germline CDR1 reads SGHRS; CDR2 reads YFSETQ. The CDR3 nucleotides are TGCGCCAGCAAATGGGGACCGGGACTAGCCCCCTACAATGAGCAGTTCTTC. Translation: CASKWGPGLAPYNEQFF.

CDR3 in amino acids: CASSLQTGRSSYEQYF. The CDR3 nucleotides read TGCGCCAGCAGCTTACAGACAGGGAGGAGCTCCTACGAGCAGTACTTC. V is TRBV5-1 and J is TRBJ2-7; TRBD1 might be the D (7 bases). V lost 2 bases, J lost 0 bases, and 15 bases lay in between. CDR3 size: 16 residues. Per the germline V gene, CDR1 is SGHRS and CDR2 is YFSETQ.

This chain links TRBV5-8 with TRBJ1-2, with TRBD1 identical over 9 bases. This CDR3 is 17 amino acids long. Germline CDR1 and CDR2: SGHTS and YDEGEE. Trimming cost V 0 bases and J 0 bases; bases outside gene matches: 6. For the CDR3, the DNA is TGTGCCAGCAGCTTGGAACCGGGACAGGGAACTAACTATGGCTACACCTTC. It codes for CASSLEPGQGTNYGYTF.

The rearrangement joins TRBV30 to TRBJ1-5; TRBD1 might be the D (5 bases). V was pared by 8 bases and J by 7 bases, with 18 bases between. The length of the CDR3 is 13 residues. Germline V gene data show CDR1 as GTSNPN and CDR2 as SVGIG (reference sequence). DNA of the CDR3: TGTGCCGGATCCGCTGGGGGGGAGCAGCCCCAGCATTTT. It specifies CAGSAGGEQPQHF.

The V gene is TRBV14, the J gene TRBJ2-1, with unresolved D. The CDR3 has 12 amino acids. CDR1 is SGHDN and CDR2 is FVKESK in the germline V gene. V was trimmed by 2 bases and J by 10 bases, leaving 9 bases between them. This CDR3 reads CASSQILQEQFF. The CDR3 region has the DNA TGTGCCAGCAGCCAAATCTTACAGGAGCAGTTCTTC.

V gene TRBV9 combines with J gene TRBJ1-2, with 9 bases that match TRBD1. With 4 bases clipped from V and 4 bases from J, the junction kept 8 bases outside the gene matches. Germline V CDR1 and CDR2: SGDLS, YYNGEE. This CDR3 has 15 residues. The DNA of the CDR3 is TGTGCCAGCAGCCAAAAGGGGACAGGGCTCTATGGCTACACCTTC. Translation: CASSQKGTGLYGYTF.

The chain recombines TRBV11-2 with TRBJ1-5, with 9 bases that match TRBD1. The trim removed 6 bases at V and 4 bases at J, leaving 13 bases unmatched. CDR1 and CDR2 (germline): SGHAT, FQNNGV. This CDR3 is built from 17 residues. The CDR3 sequence is CASSRGLGQGLNQPQHF. In DNA, the CDR3 is TGTGCCAGCAGTCGAGGGTTGGGACAGGGCCTGAATCAGCCCCAGCATTTT.

The sample holds one count of this clone. V and J are TRBV28 and TRBJ2-3, with 11 bases lining up with TRBD2. The CDR3 sequence is 17 residues long. Losses at the gene ends were 6 bases for V and 7 bases for J; bases not matched to a gene: 15. Germline V gene sequence: CDR1 MDHEN, CDR2 SYDVKM. The CDR3 nucleotides read TGTGCCAGCAGCGTTAGACCACTAGCGGGGGAGACTTATACGCAGTATTTT. Protein product: CASSVRPLAGETYTQYF.

The rearrangement links TRBV4-3 to TRBJ1-4; D unclear. Trimming took 1 base from V and 6 from J, leaving 21 bases between them. CDR1 is LGHNA, CDR2 YSLEER, per germline. The CDR3 extends over 18 amino acids. The CDR3 loop reads CASSQAHVSHDTHEKLFF. The CDR3 DNA follows: TGCGCCAGCAGCCAAGCCCATGTAAGCCATGACACCCATGAAAAACTGTTTTTT.

The chain links TRBV6-6 to TRBJ2-1; a possible D gene is TRBD2 (6 bases). V lost 7 bases and J 7 bases, leaving 20 bases between the germline ends. The germline V gene has CDR1 MNHNY and CDR2 SVGAGI (reference sequence). The CDR3 extends over 15 amino acids. CDR3 sequence: CASTPEGVPGNEQFF. CDR3 nucleotides: TGTGCCAGCACCCCGGAGGGTGTCCCAGGGAATGAGCAGTTCTTC.

V usage is TRBV4-2 and J usage is TRBJ2-3, with 8 bases identical to TRBD2. V dropped 4 bases and J dropped 5; count of bases not matched to a gene: 8. The CDR3 runs to 15 residues. The germline V gene encodes CDR1 LGHNA and CDR2 YNFKEQ. The CDR3 region is CASSRGTRAEDTQYF. In DNA form, the CDR3 reads TGTGCCAGCAGCCGTGGGACTAGAGCTGAAGATACGCAGTATTTT.

This clone was observed a single time. The V call is TRBV7-8, the J call TRBJ1-4; D gene uncertain. The length of the CDR3 is 15 residues. Trimming left V 2 bases short and J 4 bases short, with 11 bases between. Germline V lookup: CDR1 SGHVS, CDR2 FQNEAQ. Written as DNA, the CDR3 is TGTGCCAGCAGCTTATTTGGTCGGAGTAATGAAAAACTGTTTTTT. Its protein is CASSLFGRSNEKLFF. The complete variable domain, with remaining parts taken from reference TRBV7-8 and TRBJ1-4, reads GAGVSQSPRYKVAKRGQDVALRCDPISGHVSLFWYQQALGQGPEFLTYFQNEAQLDKSGLPSDRFFAERPEGSVSTLKIQRTQQEDSAVYLCASSLFGRSNEKLFFGSGTQLSVL.